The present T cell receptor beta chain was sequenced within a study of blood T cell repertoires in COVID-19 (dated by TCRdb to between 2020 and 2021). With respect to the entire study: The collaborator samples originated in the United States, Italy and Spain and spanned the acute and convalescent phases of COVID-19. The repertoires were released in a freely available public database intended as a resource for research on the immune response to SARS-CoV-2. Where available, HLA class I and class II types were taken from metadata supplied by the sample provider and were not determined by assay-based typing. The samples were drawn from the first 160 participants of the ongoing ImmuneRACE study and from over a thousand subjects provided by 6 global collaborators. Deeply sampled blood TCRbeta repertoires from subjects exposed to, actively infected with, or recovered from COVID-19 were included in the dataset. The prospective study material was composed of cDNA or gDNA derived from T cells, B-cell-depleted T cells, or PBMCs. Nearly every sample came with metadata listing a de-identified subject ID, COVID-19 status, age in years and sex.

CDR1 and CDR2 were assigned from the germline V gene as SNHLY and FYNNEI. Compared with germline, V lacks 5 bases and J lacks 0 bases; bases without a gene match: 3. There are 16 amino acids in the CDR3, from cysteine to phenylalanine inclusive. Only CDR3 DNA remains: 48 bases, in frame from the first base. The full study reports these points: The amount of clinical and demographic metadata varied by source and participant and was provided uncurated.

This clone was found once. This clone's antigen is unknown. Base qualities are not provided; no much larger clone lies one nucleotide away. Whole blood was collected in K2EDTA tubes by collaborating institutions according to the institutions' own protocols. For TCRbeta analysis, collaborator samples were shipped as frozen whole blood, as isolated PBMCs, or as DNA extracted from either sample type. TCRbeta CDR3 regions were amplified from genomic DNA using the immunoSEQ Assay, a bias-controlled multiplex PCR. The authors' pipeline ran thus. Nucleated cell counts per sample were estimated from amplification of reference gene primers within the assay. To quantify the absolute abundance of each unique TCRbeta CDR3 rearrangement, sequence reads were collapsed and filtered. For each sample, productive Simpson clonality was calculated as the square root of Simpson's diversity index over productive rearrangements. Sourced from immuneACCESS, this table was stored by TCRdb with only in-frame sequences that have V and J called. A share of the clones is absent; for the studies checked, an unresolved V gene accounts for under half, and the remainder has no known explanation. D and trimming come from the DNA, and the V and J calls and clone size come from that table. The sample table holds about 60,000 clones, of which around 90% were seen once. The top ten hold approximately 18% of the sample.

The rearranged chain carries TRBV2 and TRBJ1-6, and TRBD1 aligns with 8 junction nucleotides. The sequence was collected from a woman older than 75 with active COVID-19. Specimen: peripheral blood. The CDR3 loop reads CASSWDRSSYNSPLHF. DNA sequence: TGTGCCAGCAGTTGGGACAGGAGCTCCTATAATTCACCCCTCCACTTT.